The 9 T cell receptor beta chains given below trace back to one sample, sequenced in a study of T cells in Graves' hyperthyroidism and ophthalmopathy. The source material, RNA transcripts, was used to amplify TCR beta CDR3 regions. Primed by the HTBI set, a first-round RT-PCR was run on the TCR CDR3. TCRdb re-derived calls from the multiplex PCR reads in MiXCR, one entry per CDR3 protein. This table holds 600,000 to 800,000 distinct CDR3 sequences, about a third found once. Material: blood. The receptors were gathered from a middle-aged woman with Graves' hyperthyroidism.

Turning to this clonotype: Without the conserved terminal phenylalanine or tryptophan, this CDR3 likely stems from a read error. J is TRBJ1-1 and V is TRBV18, with 7 bases identical to TRBD1. Trimming took 4 bases from V and 5 from J; bases not matched to a gene: 10. This CDR3 comprises 15 residues. Germline CDR1 and CDR2: KGHSH and LQKENI. CDR3 DNA: TGTGCCAGCTCACTAAGTAGGGACAGTCAGACTGAAGCTTTCTGT. Its translation is CASSLSRDSQTEAFC.

This clonotype was found a few times. J is TRBJ2-3 and V is TRBV9; possibly TRBD2 for D (6 bases). Deletions cut 0 bases from V and 2 bases from J, with 7 bases between. This CDR3 contains 14 residues. Germline V lookup: CDR1 SGDLS, CDR2 YYNGEE. CDR3 nucleotide sequence: TGTGCCAGCAGCGTAGTAGCGGCCACAGATACGCAGTATTTT. Its protein product is CASSVVAATDTQYF.

In regard to this clonotype: Mismatch with germline at one junction end may stem from a read error. The J gene is TRBJ1-1, the V gene TRBV10-2, with D possibly TRBD1 on 6 matching bases. This CDR3 is built from 14 residues. Germline V gene sequence: CDR1 WSHSY, CDR2 SAAADI. CDR3 nucleotides: TGTGCCAGCAATCGACAGGCGGTGAACACTGAAGCTTTCTTT. This sequence encodes CASNRQAVNTEAFF.

This chain links TRBV14 with TRBJ1-6, with 8 bases matching TRBD1. Trimming removed 0 bases from V and 0 bases from J; junction bases left unmatched: 7. CDR1 and CDR2 (germline): SGHDN, FVKESK. The CDR3 has 19 amino acids. The CDR3 coding sequence is TGTGCCAGCAGCCAAGATCACGACAGGGGAAGCTCCTATAATTCACCCCTCCACTTT. Its translation: CASSQDHDRGSSYNSPLHF. The whole variable domain, filled in from reference TRBV14 and TRBJ1-6, reads EAGVTQFPSHSVIEKGQTVTLRCDPISGHDNLYWYRRVMGKEIKFLLHFVKESKQDESGMPNNRFLAERTGGTYSTLKVQPAELEDSGVYFCASSQDHDRGSSYNSPLHFGNGTRLTVT.

As concerns this clonotype: The junction shows a germline mismatch at one end, possibly a read error. The chain recombines TRBV5-1 with TRBJ2-2, with D uncertain. Germline V CDR1 and CDR2: SGHRS, YFSETQ. The CDR3 is 13 residues long. CDR3 nucleotide sequence: TGTGCCAGCAGCTTAAGTGATTCCGGGGAGCTGTTTTTT. This encodes CASSLSDSGELFF.

This clonotype was recorded many times. This chain joins TRBV29-1 and TRBJ1-3; the D is unclear. Between the trimmed V and J ends, which lost 6 bases and 0 bases, there was a span of 6 bases. Germline V gene sequence: CDR1 SQVTM, CDR2 ANQGSEA. The CDR3 covers 12 residues. In DNA, the CDR3 is TGCAGCGTCGTTCGCTCTGGAAACACCATATATTTT. This codes for CSVVRSGNTIYF.

In this sample, this clonotype turned up many times. The chain combines TRBV24-1 with TRBJ1-5, with unresolved D. The germline V and J ends were trimmed by 3 bases and 0 bases, with 11 bases remaining between them. CDR1 and CDR2 (germline): KGHDR, SFDVKD. This CDR3 region has 16 residues. This CDR3 reads CATSDGPTYSNQPQHF. For the CDR3, the DNA is TGTGCCACCAGTGATGGCCCCACATATAGCAATCAGCCCCAGCATTTT.

The J gene is TRBJ1-5, the V gene TRBV19; no clear D gene. In germline, CDR1 is LNHDA, CDR2 SQIVND (reference sequence). The V end was cut by 7 bases, the J end by 3 bases, with 10 bases between. The CDR3 runs 13 residues. The CDR3 bases are TGTGCCAGTACGTGGAGGTACAATCAGCCCCAGCATTTT. This codes for CASTWRYNQPQHF.

The table lists this clonotype with a few counts. The CDR3 loop reads CASLTGLNTEAFF. In nucleotides, the CDR3 is TGTGCCAGCCTGACAGGCTTGAACACTGAAGCTTTCTTT. The chain joins TRBV18 to TRBJ1-1; a possible D gene is TRBD1 (6 bases). Germline-derived CDR1 and CDR2 are KGHSH and LQKENI. This CDR3 comprises 13 residues. V was trimmed by 8 bases and J by 0 bases, leaving 10 bases between them.